This TCR beta chain was recorded in a study of neurological immune-mediated disorders. Points from the study as a whole: The greatest TCR clonal expansion occurred in HTLV-1-associated myelopathy and the least in multiple sclerosis, which fell below healthy controls.

TCRdb re-called the 5' RACE reads through MiXCR, storing one row per CDR3 protein. The sample contains about 66,000 distinct CDR3 sequences, around 3.7% of which appear only once. This clonotype was seen many times. Its specificity is not known. The V gene lost 7 bases and the J gene lost 0 bases, with 18 bases spanning the gap. CDR1 and CDR2 (germline): SGHVS, FQNEAQ. The CDR3 consists of 16 residues. The TCR originated in a man aged 40-49 years with multiple sclerosis. The specimen was PBMCs. V is TRBV7-8 and J is TRBJ1-1; D gene unclear. As DNA, the CDR3 is TGTGCCAGCACCCTAGGACGTAAGGGATTGAACACTGAAGCTTTCTTT. The encoded protein is CASTLGRKGLNTEAFF.